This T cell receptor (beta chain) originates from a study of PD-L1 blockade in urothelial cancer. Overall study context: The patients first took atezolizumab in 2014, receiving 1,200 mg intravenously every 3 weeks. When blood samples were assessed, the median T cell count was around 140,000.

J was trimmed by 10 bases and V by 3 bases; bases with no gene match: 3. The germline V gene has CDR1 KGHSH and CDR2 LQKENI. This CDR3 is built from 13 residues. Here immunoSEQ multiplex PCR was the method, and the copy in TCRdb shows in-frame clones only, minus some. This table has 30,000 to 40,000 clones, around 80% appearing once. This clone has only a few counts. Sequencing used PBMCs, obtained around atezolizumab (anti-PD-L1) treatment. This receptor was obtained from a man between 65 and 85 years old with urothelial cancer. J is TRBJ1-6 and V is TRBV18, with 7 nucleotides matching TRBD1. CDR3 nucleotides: TGTGCCAGCTCACCGACAGGGTCCTCACCCCTCCACTTT. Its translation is CASSPTGSSPLHF.